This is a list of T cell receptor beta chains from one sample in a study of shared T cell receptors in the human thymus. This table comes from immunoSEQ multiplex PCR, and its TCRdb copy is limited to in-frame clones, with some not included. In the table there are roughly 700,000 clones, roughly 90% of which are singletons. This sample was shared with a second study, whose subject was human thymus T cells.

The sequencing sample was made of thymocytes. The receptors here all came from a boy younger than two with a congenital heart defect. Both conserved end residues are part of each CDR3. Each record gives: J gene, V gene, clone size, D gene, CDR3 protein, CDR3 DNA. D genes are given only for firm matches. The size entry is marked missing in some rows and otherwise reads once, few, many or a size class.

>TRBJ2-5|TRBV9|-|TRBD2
CASSSGAGGETQYF
TGTGCCAGCAGCTCGGGGGCGGGGGGAGAGACCCAGTACTTC
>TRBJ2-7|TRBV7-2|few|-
CASSALGDEQYF
TGTGCCAGCAGCGCCCTCGGAGATGAGCAGTACTTC
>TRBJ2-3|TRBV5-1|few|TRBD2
CASSQRGGGRDTQYF
TGCGCCAGCAGCCAGAGAGGCGGGGGTCGAGATACGCAGTATTTT
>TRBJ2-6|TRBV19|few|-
CASRQVYSGANVLTF
TGTGCCAGTAGACAGGTCTACTCTGGGGCCAACGTCCTGACTTTC
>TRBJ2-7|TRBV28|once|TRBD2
CASRILAGVPYEQYF
TGTGCCAGCAGGATACTAGCGGGAGTCCCCTACGAGCAGTACTTC
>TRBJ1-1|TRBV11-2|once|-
CASSTTGGAPEGRAFF
TGTGCCAGCAGCACCACGGGCGGGGCTCCCGAGGGTCGGGCTTTCTTT
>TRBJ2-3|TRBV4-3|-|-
CASSQVVGTGTQYF
TGCGCCAGCAGCCAAGTGGTCGGGACTGGGACGCAGTATTTT
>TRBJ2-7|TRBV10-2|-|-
CASSESTPGYPNSYEQYF
TGCGCCAGCAGTGAGTCGACCCCGGGGTACCCGAACTCCTACGAGCAGTACTTC
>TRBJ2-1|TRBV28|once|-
CASSLSVSSYNEQFF
TGTGCCAGCAGTTTAAGTGTTAGCTCCTACAATGAGCAGTTCTTC
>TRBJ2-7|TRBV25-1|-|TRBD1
CASSPRTGPTTYEQYF
TGTGCCAGCAGTCCCCGGACAGGACCTACGACCTACGAGCAGTACTTC
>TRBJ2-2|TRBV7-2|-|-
CASSLGYQGIDTGELFF
TGTGCCAGCAGCTTAGGTTATCAGGGGATAGACACCGGGGAGCTGTTTTTT
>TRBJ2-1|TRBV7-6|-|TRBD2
CASSPRPGPGLAGSRTYNEQFF
TGTGCCAGCAGCCCAAGACCAGGGCCGGGACTAGCGGGGTCGAGGACCTACAATGAGCAGTTCTTC
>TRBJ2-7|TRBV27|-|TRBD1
CASSLQGVSYEQYF
TGTGCCAGCAGCCTTCAGGGGGTCTCCTACGAGCAGTACTTC
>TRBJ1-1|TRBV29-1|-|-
CSVVYRTEAFF
TGCAGCGTTGTGTACAGGACTGAAGCTTTCTTT
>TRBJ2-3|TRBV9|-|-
CASSVEGGSTDTQYF
TGTGCCAGCAGCGTAGAGGGCGGGAGCACAGATACGCAGTATTTT
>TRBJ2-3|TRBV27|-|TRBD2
CASSPTSGGTDTQYF
TGTGCCAGCAGTCCGACTAGCGGGGGCACAGATACGCAGTATTTT